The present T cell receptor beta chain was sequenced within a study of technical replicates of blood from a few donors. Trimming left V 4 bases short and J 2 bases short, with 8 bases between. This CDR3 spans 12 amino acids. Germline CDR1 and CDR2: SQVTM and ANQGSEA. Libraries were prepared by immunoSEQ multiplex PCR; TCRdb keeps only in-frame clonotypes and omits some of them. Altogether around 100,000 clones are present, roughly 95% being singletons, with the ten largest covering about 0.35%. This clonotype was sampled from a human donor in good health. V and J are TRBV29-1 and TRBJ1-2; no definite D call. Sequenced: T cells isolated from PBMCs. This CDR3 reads CSVGSRNYGYTF. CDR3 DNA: TGCAGCGTTGGTAGCCGGAACTATGGCTACACCTTC.